Listed below are T cell receptor beta chains from one sample, sequenced in a study of CD8 T cells in Susac syndrome. TCRdb re-called the immunoSEQ multiplex PCR reads through MiXCR, storing one row per CDR3 protein. Here the sample spans about 140,000 distinct CDR3 sequences, 95% being singletons. Material: CD4+ T cells from PBMCs. The origin of the receptors is a human donor with Susac syndrome. Both conserved end residues are part of each CDR3. D genes are given only for firm matches. Not all rows give a size; the values are once, few, many and, for expanded clones, a class.

d_call: NA; clone_size: NA; j_call: TRBJ1-5; v_call: TRBV10-3; cdr3_nt: TGTGCCTCCAAAGACACTCAAGAGGGACAGCCCCAGCATTTT; cdr3_aa: CASKDTQEGQPQHF
d_call: NA; clone_size: NA; j_call: TRBJ1-6; v_call: TRBV5-1; cdr3_nt: TGCGCCAGCAGCTTGGATCTGAAGTATAATTCACCCCTCCACTTT; cdr3_aa: CASSLDLKYNSPLHF
d_call: TRBD1; clone_size: NA; j_call: TRBJ2-1; v_call: TRBV28; cdr3_nt: TGTGCCAGCAGTCAAGACCGCGGGACAGGAAAACAGTTCTTC; cdr3_aa: CASSQDRGTGKQFF
d_call: NA; clone_size: NA; j_call: TRBJ2-5; v_call: TRBV3-1; cdr3_nt: TGTGCCAGCAGCCTATTAAATTTCAAGTACTTC; cdr3_aa: CASSLLNFKYF
d_call: NA; clone_size: once; j_call: TRBJ1-1; v_call: TRBV30; cdr3_nt: TGTGCCTGGAGTTTAGTCTTTAACACTGAAGCTTTCTTT; cdr3_aa: CAWSLVFNTEAFF
d_call: TRBD2; clone_size: NA; j_call: TRBJ2-3; v_call: TRBV3-1; cdr3_nt: TGTGCCAGCAGCCAAGCCCCTAGCGGGAGTTGGACAGATACGCAGTATTTT; cdr3_aa: CASSQAPSGSWTDTQYF
d_call: TRBD2; clone_size: once; j_call: TRBJ2-3; v_call: TRBV20-1; cdr3_nt: TGCAGTGCTAGAGACCGACTAGCGGGGTCTAGCACAGATACGCAGTATTTT; cdr3_aa: CSARDRLAGSSTDTQYF
d_call: NA; clone_size: NA; j_call: TRBJ2-5; v_call: TRBV13; cdr3_nt: TGTGCCAGCAGCTTACGGGGGACGGAGACCCAGTACTTC; cdr3_aa: CASSLRGTETQYF
d_call: NA; clone_size: once; j_call: TRBJ2-7; v_call: TRBV12-3/TRBV12-4; cdr3_nt: TGTGCCAGCACCTTCGGTTGGGACTACGAGCAGTACTTC; cdr3_aa: CASTFGWDYEQYF
d_call: NA; clone_size: NA; j_call: TRBJ2-7; v_call: TRBV4-2; cdr3_nt: TGTGCCAGCAGCCAGGACGGACGGTCCTGGTACTTC; cdr3_aa: CASSQDGRSWYF
d_call: NA; clone_size: once; j_call: TRBJ1-1; v_call: TRBV4-1; cdr3_nt: TGCGCCAGCAGACCTACCGTCCGGAACACTGAAGCTTTCTTT; cdr3_aa: CASRPTVRNTEAFF
d_call: NA; clone_size: NA; j_call: TRBJ2-5; v_call: TRBV20-1; cdr3_nt: TGCAGTGCTAGAATAGGCGTGGAGACCCAGTACTTC; cdr3_aa: CSARIGVETQYF
d_call: NA; clone_size: NA; j_call: TRBJ2-5; v_call: TRBV12-3/TRBV12-4; cdr3_nt: TGTGCCAGCAGTTTAGAGGGGAAAGAGACCCAGTACTTC; cdr3_aa: CASSLEGKETQYF
d_call: NA; clone_size: NA; j_call: TRBJ2-5; v_call: TRBV6-5; cdr3_nt: TGTGCCAGCAGTTACTCTACAGCCCGACGGGAGACCCAGTACTTC; cdr3_aa: CASSYSTARRETQYF
d_call: TRBD2; clone_size: NA; j_call: TRBJ2-3; v_call: TRBV30; cdr3_nt: TGTGCCTGGAGTGCCCTGCGGGGGGGCACAGATACGCAGTATTTT; cdr3_aa: CAWSALRGGTDTQYF
d_call: TRBD2; clone_size: NA; j_call: TRBJ2-2; v_call: TRBV4-3; cdr3_nt: TGCGCCAGCAGCCAAGTAGCAGCGGGAGGGGCCGGGGAGCTGTTTTTT; cdr3_aa: CASSQVAAGGAGELFF
d_call: NA; clone_size: NA; j_call: TRBJ2-1; v_call: TRBV5-4; cdr3_nt: TGTGCCAGCAGCTTGGCAGGGACCCGGAATGAGCAGTTCTTC; cdr3_aa: CASSLAGTRNEQFF
d_call: TRBD1; clone_size: once; j_call: TRBJ2-7; v_call: TRBV2; cdr3_nt: TGTGCCAGCAGGGAAAGACAGGGGGCCTACGAGCAGTACTTC; cdr3_aa: CASRERQGAYEQYF
d_call: NA; clone_size: once; j_call: TRBJ1-3; v_call: TRBV9; cdr3_nt: TGTGCCAGCAGCGTAGGGCCTGGAAGGGGTCGAAACACCATATATTTT; cdr3_aa: CASSVGPGRGRNTIYF
d_call: TRBD2; clone_size: NA; j_call: TRBJ2-1; v_call: TRBV28; cdr3_nt: TGTGCCAGCAGTATTAGCGGGGGGACCAATGAGCAGTTCTTC; cdr3_aa: CASSISGGTNEQFF
d_call: TRBD2; clone_size: NA; j_call: TRBJ2-7; v_call: TRBV7-2; cdr3_nt: TGTGCCAGCAGCTTAGCGCCACTAGCGGGAGCCGGAGAGCAGTACTTC; cdr3_aa: CASSLAPLAGAGEQYF
d_call: NA; clone_size: NA; j_call: TRBJ2-4; v_call: TRBV20-1; cdr3_nt: TGCAGTGCTAGCGCGGGAACAAAAAACATTCAGTACTTC; cdr3_aa: CSASAGTKNIQYF
d_call: NA; clone_size: NA; j_call: TRBJ1-2; v_call: TRBV9; cdr3_nt: TGTGCCAGCAGCGTAGGGTCAGGGGAGGTTGCTGGCTACACCTTC; cdr3_aa: CASSVGSGEVAGYTF
d_call: NA; clone_size: NA; j_call: TRBJ1-1; v_call: TRBV20-1; cdr3_nt: TGCAGTGCTAGTATAACGGTAAACACTGAAGCTTTCTTT; cdr3_aa: CSASITVNTEAFF
d_call: NA; clone_size: NA; j_call: TRBJ1-2; v_call: TRBV2; cdr3_nt: TGTGCCAGCAGTGACGCGGACGGGGTCTATGGCTACACCTTC; cdr3_aa: CASSDADGVYGYTF
d_call: TRBD2; clone_size: once; j_call: TRBJ2-2; v_call: TRBV5-4; cdr3_nt: TGTGCCAGCAGCTTGGCTCCGGGACTAGCGAAAACCGGGGAGCTGTTTTTT; cdr3_aa: CASSLAPGLAKTGELFF
d_call: NA; clone_size: NA; j_call: TRBJ2-7; v_call: TRBV20-1; cdr3_nt: TGCAGTGCCAATGACGGGAGCCCCTACGAGCAGTACTTC; cdr3_aa: CSANDGSPYEQYF
d_call: NA; clone_size: NA; j_call: TRBJ2-1; v_call: TRBV19; cdr3_nt: TGTGCCAGTAGTTGGGCTAGCGTGCTCAATGAGCAGTTCTTC; cdr3_aa: CASSWASVLNEQFF
d_call: TRBD1; clone_size: once; j_call: TRBJ1-2; v_call: TRBV4-1; cdr3_nt: TGCGCCAGTACCGACAGGGCCAGGGGATACTATGGCTACACCTTC; cdr3_aa: CASTDRARGYYGYTF
d_call: TRBD1; clone_size: NA; j_call: TRBJ2-7; v_call: TRBV9; cdr3_nt: TGTGCCAGCAGCGTTTCGGACAGGTACGAGCAGTACTTC; cdr3_aa: CASSVSDRYEQYF
d_call: TRBD2; clone_size: once; j_call: TRBJ2-1; v_call: TRBV20-1; cdr3_nt: TGCAGTGCTTCCCCCCTAGCGGGAGTCAGGAATGAGCAGTTCTTC; cdr3_aa: CSASPLAGVRNEQFF
d_call: TRBD2; clone_size: NA; j_call: TRBJ2-1; v_call: TRBV9; cdr3_nt: TGTGCCAGCAGCGAGACTAGCGGGAGCTCTGAGCAGTTCTTC; cdr3_aa: CASSETSGSSEQFF
d_call: TRBD2; clone_size: NA; j_call: TRBJ2-1; v_call: TRBV9; cdr3_nt: TGTGCCAGCAGCGTAGGACTAGCGGGAGCCTGGGGTGAGCAGTTCTTC; cdr3_aa: CASSVGLAGAWGEQFF
d_call: NA; clone_size: NA; j_call: TRBJ2-1; v_call: TRBV2; cdr3_nt: TGTGCCAGCAGTGATTGGAATGAGCAGTTCTTC; cdr3_aa: CASSDWNEQFF
d_call: TRBD1; clone_size: NA; j_call: TRBJ1-2; v_call: TRBV7-9; cdr3_nt: TGTGCCAGCAGCTTAGCGGGACAGAACTATGGCTACACCTTC; cdr3_aa: CASSLAGQNYGYTF
d_call: TRBD1; clone_size: NA; j_call: TRBJ2-5; v_call: TRBV9; cdr3_nt: TGTGCCAGCAGCGAACTACGGGACAGCAGCCAAGAGACCCAGTACTTC; cdr3_aa: CASSELRDSSQETQYF
d_call: TRBD2; clone_size: once; j_call: TRBJ2-1; v_call: TRBV7-9; cdr3_nt: TGTGCCAGCAGCGCACCGGGACTAGCGAGGAGCTCCTACAATGAGCAGTTCTTC; cdr3_aa: CASSAPGLARSSYNEQFF
d_call: TRBD1; clone_size: NA; j_call: TRBJ1-4; v_call: TRBV11-2; cdr3_nt: TGTGCCAGCAGCTCCGGACAGGGTGAAAAACTGTTTTTT; cdr3_aa: CASSSGQGEKLFF
d_call: NA; clone_size: NA; j_call: TRBJ2-1; v_call: TRBV29-1; cdr3_nt: TGCAGCGTTGTAGTATCCGTGAATGAGCAGTTCTTC; cdr3_aa: CSVVVSVNEQFF
d_call: NA; clone_size: NA; j_call: TRBJ1-5; v_call: TRBV7-2; cdr3_nt: TGTGCCAGCAGCTTAGGGCGCCAGCCCCAGCATTTT; cdr3_aa: CASSLGRQPQHF
d_call: NA; clone_size: once; j_call: TRBJ1-2; v_call: TRBV12-3/TRBV12-4; cdr3_nt: TGTGCCAGCAGTTTCGGTGGCTATGGCTACACCTTC; cdr3_aa: CASSFGGYGYTF
d_call: TRBD1; clone_size: few; j_call: TRBJ2-7; v_call: TRBV7-8; cdr3_nt: TGTGCCAGCAGCTTAAGGGGGCCCGAGCAGTACTTC; cdr3_aa: CASSLRGPEQYF
d_call: NA; clone_size: NA; j_call: TRBJ1-1; v_call: TRBV12-3/TRBV12-4; cdr3_nt: TGTGCCAGCAGTTTGGAGCAGAACACTGAAGCTTTCTTT; cdr3_aa: CASSLEQNTEAFF
d_call: TRBD1; clone_size: NA; j_call: TRBJ2-5; v_call: TRBV5-4; cdr3_nt: TGTGCCAGCAGCTTGGAACAGGGGGTGAAGACCCAGTACTTC; cdr3_aa: CASSLEQGVKTQYF
d_call: NA; clone_size: NA; j_call: TRBJ2-7; v_call: TRBV30; cdr3_nt: TGTGCCTGGAGCGCCTCTGACGAGCAGTACTTC; cdr3_aa: CAWSASDEQYF
d_call: NA; clone_size: NA; j_call: TRBJ2-2; v_call: TRBV6-2/TRBV6-3; cdr3_nt: TGTGCCAGCAGTTACGTTCGAACAGGAGAAGCGAACACCGGGGAGCTGTTTTTT; cdr3_aa: CASSYVRTGEANTGELFF
d_call: TRBD1; clone_size: NA; j_call: TRBJ1-2; v_call: TRBV15; cdr3_nt: TGTGCCACCAGCACCGACAGGGTCGGCTATGGCTACACCTTC; cdr3_aa: CATSTDRVGYGYTF
d_call: TRBD1; clone_size: NA; j_call: TRBJ2-6; v_call: TRBV7-2; cdr3_nt: TGTGCCAGCAGCCACAGGGGATCTGGGGCCAACGTCCTGACTTTC; cdr3_aa: CASSHRGSGANVLTF
d_call: TRBD1; clone_size: NA; j_call: TRBJ1-1; v_call: TRBV5-1; cdr3_nt: TGCGCCAGCAGCTTGGAAGACAGGGGAGTCAAAGCTTTCTTT; cdr3_aa: CASSLEDRGVKAFF
d_call: NA; clone_size: NA; j_call: TRBJ2-2; v_call: TRBV18; cdr3_nt: TGTGCCAGCTCACGTTTGAGCGTGAAGAACACCGGGGAGCTGTTTTTT; cdr3_aa: CASSRLSVKNTGELFF
d_call: TRBD1; clone_size: NA; j_call: TRBJ2-7; v_call: TRBV5-1; cdr3_nt: TGCGCCAGCAGCGTCCGGGACAGGGGTTACGAGCAGTACTTC; cdr3_aa: CASSVRDRGYEQYF
d_call: NA; clone_size: few; j_call: TRBJ2-3; v_call: TRBV7-2; cdr3_nt: TGTGCCAGCAGCCCCACCTCAGATACGCAGTATTTT; cdr3_aa: CASSPTSDTQYF
d_call: NA; clone_size: once; j_call: TRBJ1-5; v_call: TRBV5-6; cdr3_nt: TGTGCCAGCAGCTTGATGAGAAGGGGCAATCAGCCCCAGCATTTT; cdr3_aa: CASSLMRRGNQPQHF